Shown below are 21 T cell receptor beta chains from a single sample sequenced in a study of beta chain features in type 1 diabetes. All of the isolated RNA was reverse transcribed, so expressed TCRB transcripts were sequenced. The protocol was immunoSEQ multiplex PCR, while the TCRdb copy is restricted to in-frame clones and leaves out a portion. Found here are around 450,000 clones, over 9.5% of them singletons; the top ten hold about 0.042%. The specimen was naive CD4+ T cells from blood. The origin of the receptors is a woman younger than 35 in good health.

This clone has more than one count but fewer than ten. V and J are TRBV6-6 and TRBJ1-4; possibly TRBD1 for D (6 bases). The CDR3 has 12 amino acids. Germline assignment: CDR1 MNHNY and CDR2 SVGAGI (reference sequence). The V end lost 5 bases, the J end lost 7 bases, and 8 bases lay between the germline ends. The CDR3, as DNA: TGTGCCAGCAGTGTCAGGGGTGAAAAACTGTTTTTT. Translated: CASSVRGEKLFF.

This clone has just a few counts. This rearrangement joins TRBV2 to TRBJ2-1; D may be TRBD2 (5 bases). CDR1 and CDR2 from the germline V gene are SNHLY and FYNNEI. V was cut by 3 bases and J by 7 bases, with 16 bases left in between. The CDR3 consists of 15 residues. CDR3 coding DNA: TGTGCCAGCAGTGAGAGGGAGTTGGGTGAGAATGAGCAGTTCTTC. Its protein is CASSERELGENEQFF.

The rearrangement joins TRBV21-1 to TRBJ1-6. TRBV21-1 is termed a pseudogene. This CDR3 comprises 13 residues. This chain's CDR3 is CASSRGINSPLHF. CDR3 in DNA: TGTGCCAGCAGCAGGGGAATTAATTCACCCCTCCACTTT.

For this clone: Without the conserved terminal phenylalanine or tryptophan, this CDR3 likely stems from a read error. Because the CDR3's place on the DNA is in doubt, the DNA is left out and the CDR3 is given as listed by TCRdb. CDR3 region: CASSLDKE. The genes are TRBV5-4 and TRBJ2-3; the table gives TRBD2 as D, unverified against the DNA. Germline CDR1 is SGHNT and CDR2 is YYREEE (reference sequence). Including both end residues, the CDR3 is 8 amino acids long.

This clone was seen a handful of times. The junction does not match germline at one end; this may be a read error. This chain joins TRBV2 and TRBJ2-6, with D hard to call. The CDR3 runs 15 residues. The germline V gene has CDR1 SNHLY and CDR2 FYNNEI. CDR3 nucleotide sequence: TGTGCCAGCAGCGAAGTCGGGCCAGGGGCCAACGTCCTGACTTTC. Protein product: CASSEVGPGANVLTF.

The J gene is TRBJ2-2, the V gene TRBV15; TRBD1 matches at 8 bases. The CDR3 spans 15 residues. With V trimmed by 7 bases and J by 4 bases, 8 bases remained unmatched. The germline V gene encodes CDR1 LNHNV and CDR2 YYDKDF (reference sequence). The CDR3 DNA reads as TGTGCCACCAACTATAGGACAGGGCCCACCGGGGAGCTGTTTTTT. Amino acids: CATNYRTGPTGELFF.

This clone was detected a few times. CDR3 region: CASSLGAWDEQFF. DNA of the CDR3: TGTGCCAGCAGCTTAGGGGCCTGGGATGAGCAGTTCTTC. The chain couples TRBV7-2 to TRBJ2-1; D is unresolved. Germline values: CDR1 SGHTA, CDR2 FQGNSA. Trimming pared 1 base from V and 8 bases from J, leaving 9 bases between. CDR3 length equals 13 residues. Using reference TRBV7-2 and TRBJ2-1 for the parts outside the CDR3, the full variable domain is GAGVSQSPSNKVTEKGKDVELRCDPISGHTALYWYRQSLGQGLEFLIYFQGNSAPDKSGLPSDRFSAERTGGSVSTLTIQRTQQEDSAVYLCASSLGAWDEQFFGPGTRLTVL.

There are a few counts of this clone. The V call is TRBV28, the J call TRBJ2-1; 9 nucleotides match TRBD1. CDR3 length: 13 residues. Germline V CDR1 and CDR2: MDHEN, SYDVKM. V was clipped by 9 bases and J by 6 bases; unmatched bases: 6. CDR3 sequence reads: CASRTGVSNEQFF. CDR3 DNA: TGTGCCAGTCGGACAGGGGTAAGCAATGAGCAGTTCTTC.

V gene TRBV10-2 combines with J gene TRBJ2-3; D is unresolved. V was trimmed by 4 bases and J by 1 base, leaving 9 bases between them. Germline CDR1 reads WSHSY; CDR2 reads SAAADI. The CDR3 is 14 residues long. The CDR3, as DNA: TGCGCCAGCAGTGTCACTGAACGCACAGATACGCAGTATTTT. Translation gives CASSVTERTDTQYF.

This clone has only a few counts. V usage is TRBV9 and J usage is TRBJ2-1; D assignment may be TRBD1 or TRBD2 (5 bases each). The CDR3 totals 16 residues. Per germline, CDR1 SGDLS and CDR2 YYNGEE. V lost 4 bases, J lost 4 bases, and 18 bases lay in between. CDR3 sequence (DNA): TGTGCCAGCAGCCCCGAGGGACCGAGGAAATACAATGAGCAGTTCTTC. Translating gives CASSPEGPRKYNEQFF.

The V and J genes are TRBV14 and TRBJ2-4; possibly TRBD1 or TRBD2 for D (5 bases each). This CDR3 contains 14 residues. Germline CDR1 is SGHDN and CDR2 is FVKESK. V dropped 4 bases and J dropped 6 bases, with 13 bases sitting between them. The DNA for the CDR3 is TGTGCCAGCAGCCCCGGGACCTCCCTAAACATTCAGTACTTC. It yields the protein CASSPGTSLNIQYF.

The chain recombines TRBV7-2 with TRBJ2-7, with TRBD1 identical over 7 bases. The germline V gene encodes CDR1 SGHTA and CDR2 FQGNSA. There are 14 residues in the CDR3. J gave up 2 bases and V 4 bases, and 5 bases lay outside the gene matches. The CDR3, as DNA: TGTGCCAGCAGCTCCCAGACAGGGCCCTACGAGCAGTACGTC. This codes for CASSSQTGPYEQYV.

This clone was detected only a few times. The chain combines TRBV29-1 with TRBJ2-4; D possibly corresponds to TRBD2 (6 bases). Germline V CDR1 and CDR2: SQVTM, ANQGSEA. CDR3 length equals 13 residues. V dropped 6 bases and J dropped 10 bases, with 19 bases sitting between them. DNA for the CDR3: TGCAGCGTCGAAAGACTAGGATTAGGGATTCAGTACTTC. Translated, it gives CSVERLGLGIQYF.

This clone has a handful of counts. The CDR3 protein is CASSESRGYYNEQFF. In DNA form, the CDR3 reads TGTGCCAGCAGTGAATCCAGGGGATACTACAATGAGCAGTTCTTC. The chain couples TRBV2 to TRBJ2-1; the D gene is possibly TRBD1 (6 bases). Trimming took 2 bases from V and 3 from J, leaving 11 bases between them. Germline V gene data show CDR1 as SNHLY and CDR2 as FYNNEI. CDR3 length: 15 amino acids.

This clone was detected a few times. The genes are TRBV5-1 and TRBJ2-4; D assignment may be TRBD1 or TRBD2 (6 bases each). CDR1 and CDR2 (germline): SGHRS, YFSETQ. The CDR3 is 13 residues long. The germline V and J ends were trimmed by 0 bases and 7 bases, with 8 bases remaining between them. CDR3 amino acids: CASSLAGGNIQYF. Here the CDR3 DNA reads TGCGCCAGCAGCTTGGCCGGGGGCAACATTCAGTACTTC.

This chain connects TRBV20-1 to TRBJ2-7; weak D call: TRBD1 (5 bases). This CDR3 has 11 amino acids. Between the trimmed V and J ends, which lost 6 bases and 6 bases, there was a span of 12 bases. The germline V gene encodes CDR1 DFQATT and CDR2 SNEGSKA (reference sequence). CDR3 amino acids: CSAAGWAEQYV. In DNA, the CDR3 is TGCAGTGCGGCAGGGTGGGCCGAGCAGTACGTC.

This clone was observed many times. This sequence joins TRBV7-2 and TRBJ2-3; 11 bases match TRBD2. The CDR3 loop spans 14 amino acids. Germline V lookup: CDR1 SGHTA, CDR2 FQGNSA. Germline trimming cut 8 bases from V and 5 bases from J; bases unmatched to any gene: 6. The chain's CDR3 is CASGSGRAVDTQYF. CDR3 nucleotides: TGTGCCAGCGGTAGCGGGAGGGCCGTAGATACGCAGTATTTT.

The chain combines TRBV7-9 with TRBJ1-2; 7 bases match TRBD1. Germline V gene lookup returns CDR1 SEHNR and CDR2 FQNEAQ (reference sequence). V shed 8 bases, J shed 4 bases, and the junction held 7 bases outside the gene matches. The CDR3 is made up of 13 amino acids. CDR3 bases: TGTGCCAGCCAGACAGGGACCATCTATGGCTACACCTTC. It specifies CASQTGTIYGYTF. Together with reference TRBV7-9 and TRBJ1-2, the CDR3 gives the full variable domain: DTGVSQNPRHKITKRGQNVTFRCDPISEHNRLYWYRQTLGQGPEFLTYFQNEAQLEKSRLLSDRFSAERPKGSFSTLEIQRTEQGDSAMYLCASQTGTIYGYTFGSGTRLTVV.

The chain combines TRBV29-1 with TRBJ1-2; 8 positions match TRBD1. The CDR3 is 15 residues long. The V gene's germline CDR1 is SQVTM and CDR2 ANQGSEA. V lost 1 base, J lost 1 base, and 5 bases stayed unmatched. CDR3 amino acids: CSVEGTGSNNYGYTF. For the CDR3, the DNA is TGCAGCGTTGAAGGGACAGGGAGCAATAACTATGGCTACACCTTC.

This clone was seen a handful of times. J is TRBJ2-3 and V is TRBV5-1; D is unclear. The CDR3 has 15 residues. V lost 0 bases, J lost 0 bases, and 8 bases lay in between. The germline CDR1 and CDR2 sequences are SGHRS and YFSETQ. The CDR3: CASSLVVQSTDTQYF. The CDR3 DNA is TGCGCCAGCAGCTTGGTTGTCCAGAGCACAGATACGCAGTATTTT.

A single count supports this clone. This chain connects TRBV2 to TRBJ1-2; TRBD1 agrees at 7 bases. Germline CDR1 SNHLY, CDR2 FYNNEI. The CDR3 sequence is 13 residues long. J was trimmed by 6 bases and V by 4 bases; bases with no gene match: 5. The CDR3 DNA follows: TGTGCCAGCAGTGGACAGGGAATCGATGGCTACACCTTC. Its translation: CASSGQGIDGYTF.